What follows is one T cell receptor (beta chain) and its context. Its antigen is currently not known. No quality values exist for individual bases; no much larger clone is one base distant. The immunoSEQ assay amplified TCRB CDR3 regions from 1.5 to 2.5 micrograms of genomic DNA, or from all available DNA when less than that amount was available. Multiplex PCR used 60 forward primers for TCR V beta segments and 13 reverse primers for J beta segments. To estimate reads per starting template, synthetic control templates were spiked into each sample at limiting dilution. Reads of 87 bp were generated by sequencing on the Illumina HiSeq System. Turning to the authors' computational methods: PCR and sequencing errors were removed by merging closely related sequences with a nearest neighbor algorithm. TCR overlap was defined as the percentage of unique tumor TCR beta sequences that were also found in the peripheral blood of the same patient. TCRdb's version of the immuneACCESS table is confined to in-frame rearrangements and falls short of the full clone set. An unresolved V gene accounts for under half of the shortfall where checked; the remainder is of unknown origin. Clone size and the V and J calls come from that table; the DNA yielded D and trimming. The sample records 90,000 to 140,000 clones, nearly 90% of which are singletons. The ten largest clones add up to 2.7% of the sample.

From the germline V gene, CDR1 is SGDLS and CDR2 is YYNGEE. Trimming costs V 2 bases and J 2 bases, and their ends lie 19 bases apart. The CDR3 spans 18 residues, from the cysteine through the phenylalanine. The only DNA kept is the CDR3, 54 bases in frame from the first base. This sample is drawn from a study of glioma-infiltrating T cells after dendritic cell vaccination (dated by TCRdb to about 2016). Concerning the study at large: The cohort comprised about 15 glioblastoma patients from Phase I and II dendritic cell vaccination trials, 9 newly diagnosed and 6 with recurrent disease. Three intradermal dendritic cell vaccine injections were administered to patients at biweekly intervals in the arm below the axilla. In glioblastoma patients vaccinated with dendritic cells, deep sequencing of TCR beta CDR3 regions served to measure the amount of tumor-infiltrating lymphocytes and to compare repertoires between tumor and blood. The vaccine consisted of monocyte-derived dendritic cells cultured about 7 days with IL-4 and GM-CSF, then pulsed overnight with autologous tumor lysate. Survival after dendritic cell vaccination was correlated with TCR sequencing metrics, including TIL content and tumor-blood repertoire overlap. Patients received autologous tumor lysate-pulsed dendritic cell vaccination between about 2003 and 2013.

The investigation overall reported the following: No direct relationship between TCR clonality and survival was found, suggesting a diverse polyclonal response may matter. The three-group TCR overlap response model was characterized as speculative, and prospective validation of the model was stated to be required. After dendritic cell vaccination, a higher estimated pretreatment TIL content predicted longer time to progression and longer overall survival. The cohort was small and heterogeneous, with few patients having full blood and tumor sets and even fewer initial-recurrent tumor pairs.

The sample's time point label, in plain terms: after dendritic cell vaccination, including at tumor progression/relapse. To be selected, patients needed enough residual fresh-frozen tumor tissue and more than two years of available survival data. None of the glioblastoma patients carried an isocitrate dehydrogenase mutation, although molecular status otherwise varied. PBMC were collected before vaccination, two weeks after the third vaccination, and at tumor progression if tumor progression occurred. The Qiagen DNeasy Blood extraction Kit was used for extraction of genomic DNA. This specimen consisted of blood, obtained after dendritic cell vaccination. The chain is assembled from TRBV9 and TRBJ2-2; D gene: possibly TRBD2, on 6 matching bases. The source is a human donor with glioblastoma. The bases are TGTGCCAGCAGCGTTGGTCCCTCGGGAGTCACCAACACCGGGGAGCTGTTTTTT. Its protein reads: CASSVGPSGVTNTGELFF.